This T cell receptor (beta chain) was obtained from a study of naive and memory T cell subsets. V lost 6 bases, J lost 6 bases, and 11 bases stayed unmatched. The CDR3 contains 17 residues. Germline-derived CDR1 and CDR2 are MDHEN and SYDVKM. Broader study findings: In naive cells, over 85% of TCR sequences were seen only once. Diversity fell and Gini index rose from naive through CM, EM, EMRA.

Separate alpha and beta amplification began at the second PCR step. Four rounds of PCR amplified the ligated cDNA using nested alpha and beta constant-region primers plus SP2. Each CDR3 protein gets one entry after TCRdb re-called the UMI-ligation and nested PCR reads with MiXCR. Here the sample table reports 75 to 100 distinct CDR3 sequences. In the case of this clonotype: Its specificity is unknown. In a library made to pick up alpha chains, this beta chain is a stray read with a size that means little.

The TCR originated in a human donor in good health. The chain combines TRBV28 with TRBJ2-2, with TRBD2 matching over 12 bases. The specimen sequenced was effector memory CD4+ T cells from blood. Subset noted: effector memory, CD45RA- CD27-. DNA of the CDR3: TGTGCCAGCAGCTTACCACGACTAGCGGGAGCTGCCGGGGAGCTGTTTTTT. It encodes CASSLPRLAGAAGELFF.